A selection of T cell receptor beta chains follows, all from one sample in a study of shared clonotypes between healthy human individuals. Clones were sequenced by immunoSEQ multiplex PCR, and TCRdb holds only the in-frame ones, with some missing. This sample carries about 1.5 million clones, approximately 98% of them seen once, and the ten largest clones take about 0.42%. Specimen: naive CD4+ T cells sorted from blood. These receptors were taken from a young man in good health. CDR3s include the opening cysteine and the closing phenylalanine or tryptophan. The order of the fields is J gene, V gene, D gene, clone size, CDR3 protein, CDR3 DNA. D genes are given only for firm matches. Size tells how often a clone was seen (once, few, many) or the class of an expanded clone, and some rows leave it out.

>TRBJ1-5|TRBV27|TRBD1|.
CASSLGTERWQPQHF
TGTGCCAGCAGTTTAGGGACAGAAAGGTGGCAGCCCCAGCATTTT
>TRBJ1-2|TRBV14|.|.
CASSQSGGYTF
TGTGCCAGCAGCCAATCGGGTGGCTACACCTTC
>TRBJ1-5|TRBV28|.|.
CASVRDTVGPQHF
TGTGCCAGCGTCCGGGACACGGTCGGGCCCCAGCATTTT
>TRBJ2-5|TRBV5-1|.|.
CASSFDSRQETQYF
TGCGCCAGCAGCTTCGACAGTCGCCAAGAGACCCAGTACTTC
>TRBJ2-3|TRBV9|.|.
CAPCRGTDTQYF
TGTGCCCCCTGCAGGGGCACAGATACGCAGTATTTT
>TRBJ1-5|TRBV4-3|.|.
CASSQELSNQPQHF
TGCGCCAGCAGCCAAGAACTTAGCAATCAGCCCCAGCATTTT
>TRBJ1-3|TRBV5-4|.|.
CASSLRGGTGNTIYF
TGTGCCAGCAGCTTGAGGGGGGGTACGGGAAACACCATATATTTT
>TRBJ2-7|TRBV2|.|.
CASRLGAPYEQYF
TGTGCCAGCAGGCTGGGGGCTCCATACGAGCAGTACTTC
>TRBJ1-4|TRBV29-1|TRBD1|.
CSVGRQGVSNEKLFF
TGCAGCGTGGGTCGACAGGGGGTATCCAATGAAAAACTGTTTTTT
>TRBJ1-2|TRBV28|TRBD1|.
CASSLDSGTGGAGYTF
TGTGCCAGCAGTCTCGACTCCGGGACAGGGGGCGCGGGCTACACCTTC
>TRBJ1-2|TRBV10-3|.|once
CAISPAGPMSGYTF
TGTGCCATCAGCCCCGCAGGCCCGATGAGTGGCTACACCTTC
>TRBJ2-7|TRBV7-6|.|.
CASSLGRTYEQYF
TGTGCCAGCAGCTTAGGGAGAACCTACGAGCAGTACTTC
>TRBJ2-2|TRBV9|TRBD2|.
CASSSLAGGAGELFF
TGTGCCAGCAGCTCACTAGCGGGAGGCGCCGGGGAGCTGTTTTTT
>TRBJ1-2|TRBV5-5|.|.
CASSLSGLGGYGYTF
TGTGCCAGCAGCTTAAGTGGGCTAGGTGGCTATGGCTACACCTTC
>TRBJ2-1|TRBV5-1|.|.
CASQGGLSYNEQFF
TGCGCCAGTCAGGGGGGTCTTTCCTACAATGAGCAGTTCTTC
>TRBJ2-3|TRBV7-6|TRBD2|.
CASSLIAGGLLGDTQYF
TGTGCCAGCAGCTTAATAGCGGGAGGGTTGTTGGGAGATACGCAGTATTTT
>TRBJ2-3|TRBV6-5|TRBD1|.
CASRTGLLSTQYF
TGTGCCAGCCGGACAGGTCTTTTGAGTACGCAGTATTTT
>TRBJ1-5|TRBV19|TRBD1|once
CASIPGTGGSSNQPQHF
TGTGCCAGTATCCCAGGGACAGGGGGTTCTAGCAATCAGCCCCAGCATTTT
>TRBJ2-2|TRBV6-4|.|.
CASSVEYRITGELFF
TGTGCCAGCAGTGTTGAATATAGGATTACCGGGGAGCTGTTTTTT
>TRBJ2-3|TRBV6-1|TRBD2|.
CASGAFLGSRREAEDTQYF
TGTGCCAGCGGTGCGTTCCTCGGAAGTCGGCGGGAGGCAGAAGATACGCAGTATTTT
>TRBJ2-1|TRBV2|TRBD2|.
CAVTSGTYNEQFF
TGTGCCGTAACTAGCGGGACGTACAATGAGCAGTTCTTC
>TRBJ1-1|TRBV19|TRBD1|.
CASRTFAGTEVNTEAFF
TGTGCCAGTAGAACTTTTGCCGGGACAGAAGTGAACACTGAAGCTTTCTTT
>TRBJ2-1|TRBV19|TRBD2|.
CASSFLAGLSYNEQFF
TGTGCCAGTAGTTTTCTAGCGGGGCTCTCCTACAATGAGCAGTTCTTC
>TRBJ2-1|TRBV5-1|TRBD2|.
CASSFPRLAGGIYNEQFF
TGCGCCAGCAGCTTCCCCCGGCTAGCGGGGGGGATCTACAATGAGCAGTTCTTC
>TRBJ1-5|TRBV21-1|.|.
CASTPGLPKENQPQHF
TGTGCCAGCACGCCGGGACTCCCGAAGGAGAATCAGCCCCAGCATTTT